One TCR beta chain is described in this entry. This sample was taken from a study of cytomegalovirus exposure and HLA in healthy donors. The table came from immunoSEQ multiplex PCR; TCRdb's copy has only in-frame clones and leaves some out. The sample carries about 68,000 clones, about nine tenths recorded once. The CDR3 runs to 15 residues. Trimming pared 4 bases from V and 3 bases from J, leaving 17 bases between. Germline V gene data show CDR1 as SGHNT and CDR2 as YYREEE (reference sequence). Source material: PBMCs. V is TRBV5-4 and J is TRBJ2-7; D ambiguous. The sequence came from a man between 18 and 35 years old in good health and CMV-seronegative. The CDR3 loop is CASSRGGSDFYEQYF. The CDR3 DNA sequence: TGTGCCAGCAGCCGTGGCGGAAGTGACTTCTACGAGCAGTACTTC.